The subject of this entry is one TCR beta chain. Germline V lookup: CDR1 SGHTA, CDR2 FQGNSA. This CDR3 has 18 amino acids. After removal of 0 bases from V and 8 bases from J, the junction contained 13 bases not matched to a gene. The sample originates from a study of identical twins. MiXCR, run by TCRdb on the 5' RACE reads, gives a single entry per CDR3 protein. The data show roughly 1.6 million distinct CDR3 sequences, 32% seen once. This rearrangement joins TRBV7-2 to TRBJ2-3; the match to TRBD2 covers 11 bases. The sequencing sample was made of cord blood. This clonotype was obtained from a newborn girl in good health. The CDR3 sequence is CASSLAVKLAGAQSTQYF. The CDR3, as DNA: TGTGCCAGCAGCTTAGCCGTAAAACTAGCGGGGGCTCAATCTACGCAGTATTTT.